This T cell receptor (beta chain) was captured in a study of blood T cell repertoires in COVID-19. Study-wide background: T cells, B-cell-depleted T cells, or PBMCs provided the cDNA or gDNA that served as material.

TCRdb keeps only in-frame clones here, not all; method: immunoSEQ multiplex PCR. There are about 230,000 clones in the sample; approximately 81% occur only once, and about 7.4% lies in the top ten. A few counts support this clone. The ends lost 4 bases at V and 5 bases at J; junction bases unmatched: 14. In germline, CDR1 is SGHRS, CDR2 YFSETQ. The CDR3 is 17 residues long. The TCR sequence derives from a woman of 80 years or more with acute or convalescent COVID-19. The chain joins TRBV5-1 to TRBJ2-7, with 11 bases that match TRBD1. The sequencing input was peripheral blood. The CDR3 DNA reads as TGCGCCAGCAGCCAACCGGACAGGGGGCGATTTATGGACGAGCAGTACTTC. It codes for CASSQPDRGRFMDEQYF.